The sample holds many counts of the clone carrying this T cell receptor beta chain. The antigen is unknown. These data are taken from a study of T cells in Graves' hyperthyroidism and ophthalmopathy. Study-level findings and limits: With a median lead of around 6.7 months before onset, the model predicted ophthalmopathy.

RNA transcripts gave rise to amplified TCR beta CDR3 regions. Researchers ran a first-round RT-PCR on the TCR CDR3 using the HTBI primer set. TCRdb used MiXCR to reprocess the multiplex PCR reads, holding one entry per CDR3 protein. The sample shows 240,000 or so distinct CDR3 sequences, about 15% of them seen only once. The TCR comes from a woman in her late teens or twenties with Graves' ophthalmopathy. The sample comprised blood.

This CDR3 reads CASGPDGPNEKLFF. CDR3 nucleotides: TGTGCTAGTGGACCTGACGGTCCTAATGAAAAACTGTTTTTT. The chain couples TRBV12-5 to TRBJ1-4; D unresolved. This CDR3 has 14 amino acids. Germline V gene sequence: CDR1 LGHNT, CDR2 FRNRAP. Trimming took 6 bases from V and 3 from J, leaving 11 bases between them.